The 11 T cell receptor beta chains listed next were all sequenced from one sample in a study of human CD4 T cells and Enterobacteriaceae. Sorting took every CD4+ cell except CD45RA+CCR7+CD95- naive cells, reaching over 98% purity. The repertoire was sequenced with immunoSEQ multiplex PCR; TCRdb's copy has only in-frame clones and lacks some. The sample contains some 30,000 clones, around 80% of which appear only once. Sequences were obtained from memory CD4+ T cells from blood. These receptors all stem from a human donor in good health.

This clone was counted between two and nine times. The chain is built from TRBV29-1 and TRBJ2-1; the match to TRBD1 covers 7 bases. With 3 bases clipped from V and 0 bases from J, the junction kept 11 bases outside the gene matches. The CDR3 has 17 residues. Looked up from germline, CDR1 is SQVTM and CDR2 is ANQGSEA. CDR3 in amino acids: CSVEGTERQGSYNEQFF. The CDR3 DNA is TGCAGCGTTGAGGGCACCGAGAGACAGGGCTCCTACAATGAGCAGTTCTTC.

The chain links TRBV12-2 to TRBJ2-1; the table assigns TRBD2, which was not confirmed against the DNA. TRBV12-2 is shown as a pseudogene. The CDR3 length is 15 residues. The DNA for the CDR3 is TGTGCAAGTCGCTCCGACCGACTAGCGCCGTACTTGCAGTTCTTC. Translation: CASRSDRLAPYLQFF.

The genes are TRBV29-1 and TRBJ1-4, with no clear D. The CDR3 is made up of 14 amino acids. Trimming stripped 4 bases from V and 0 bases from J, with 9 bases between. The germline CDR1 and CDR2 sequences are SQVTM and ANQGSEA. The CDR3 sequence is CSVGGDATNEKLFF. The CDR3 bases are TGCAGCGTTGGTGGGGATGCAACTAATGAAAAACTGTTTTTT.

This sequence joins TRBV7-2 and TRBJ2-5, with 8 bases that match TRBD1. CDR1 and CDR2 from the germline V gene are SGHTA and FQGNSA. J was trimmed by 5 bases and V by 5 bases; bases with no gene match: 7. The CDR3 has 14 residues. CDR3 coding DNA: TGTGCCAGCAGCCGGGACAGGCGAGGGGAGACCCAGTACTTC. As protein: CASSRDRRGETQYF.

This chain links TRBV4-2 with TRBJ2-1; 8 bases fit TRBD2. V shed 3 bases and J 6 bases; nucleotides not matched to a gene: 10. Looked up from germline, CDR1 is LGHNA and CDR2 is YNFKEQ. The length of the CDR3 is 16 residues. The CDR3 protein is CASSQESGSLLNEQFF. The CDR3, as DNA: TGTGCCAGCAGCCAGGAGAGCGGGAGTTTACTCAATGAGCAGTTCTTC.

The genes are TRBV5-5 and TRBJ2-5; D gene ambiguous. TRBJ2-7 matches the DNA end more closely, so the J call is doubtful. There are 13 residues in the CDR3. CDR1 SGHKS and CDR2 YYEKEE come from the germline V gene (reference sequence). The CDR3 DNA follows: TGTGCCAGCAGCACCGGGTCGGGCTACGAGCAGTACTTC. Its protein product is CASSTGSGYEQYF.

V gene TRBV6-1 combines with J gene TRBJ2-1; 8 bases agree with TRBD2. Losses at the gene ends were 4 bases for V and 0 bases for J; bases not matched to a gene: 5. The germline V gene encodes CDR1 MNHNS and CDR2 SASEGT. The CDR3 loop spans 16 amino acids. The CDR3 reads CASSGGGRSSYNEQFF. The CDR3 DNA reads as TGTGCCAGCAGTGGGGGCGGGAGGAGCTCCTACAATGAGCAGTTCTTC.

The chain is built from TRBV10-3 and TRBJ2-3; 8 bases agree with TRBD1. Trimming at V came to 5 bases and at J to 2 bases, leaving 3 bases not matched to a gene. The CDR3 runs to 14 residues. Germline CDR1 reads ENHRY; CDR2 reads SYGVKD. The CDR3 sequence: CAISPGQDTDTQYF. The CDR3 DNA follows: TGTGCCATCAGTCCGGGACAGGACACAGATACGCAGTATTTT.

The chain recombines TRBV28 with TRBJ1-5, with 10 bases aligning to TRBD1. CDR1 and CDR2 (germline): MDHEN, SYDVKM. The CDR3 is made up of 17 amino acids. With 5 bases clipped from V and 6 bases from J, the junction kept 13 bases outside the gene matches. CDR3 region: CASSPDSGTGVGQPQHF. DNA for the CDR3: TGTGCCAGCAGTCCCGACTCCGGGACAGGGGTCGGTCAGCCCCAGCATTTT.

J is TRBJ2-5 and V is TRBV2; a possible D gene is TRBD2 (6 bases). CDR1 is SNHLY, CDR2 FYNNEI, per germline. V shed 5 bases and J shed 3 bases, with 7 bases lying between them. This CDR3 comprises 12 residues. The CDR3 region has the DNA TGTGCCAGCAGTCCGGGAGAAGAGACCCAGTACTTC. The encoded protein is CASSPGEETQYF.

The chain couples TRBV10-2 to TRBJ1-2, with a weak D call TRBD1 (5 bases). V lost 1 base, J lost 5 bases, and 8 bases lay in between. This CDR3 is 13 amino acids long. Germline V gene lookup returns CDR1 WSHSY and CDR2 SAAADI. CDR3 DNA sequence: TGCGCCAGCAGTGAGTTGGGGGAGTATGGCTACACCTTC. This encodes CASSELGEYGYTF.